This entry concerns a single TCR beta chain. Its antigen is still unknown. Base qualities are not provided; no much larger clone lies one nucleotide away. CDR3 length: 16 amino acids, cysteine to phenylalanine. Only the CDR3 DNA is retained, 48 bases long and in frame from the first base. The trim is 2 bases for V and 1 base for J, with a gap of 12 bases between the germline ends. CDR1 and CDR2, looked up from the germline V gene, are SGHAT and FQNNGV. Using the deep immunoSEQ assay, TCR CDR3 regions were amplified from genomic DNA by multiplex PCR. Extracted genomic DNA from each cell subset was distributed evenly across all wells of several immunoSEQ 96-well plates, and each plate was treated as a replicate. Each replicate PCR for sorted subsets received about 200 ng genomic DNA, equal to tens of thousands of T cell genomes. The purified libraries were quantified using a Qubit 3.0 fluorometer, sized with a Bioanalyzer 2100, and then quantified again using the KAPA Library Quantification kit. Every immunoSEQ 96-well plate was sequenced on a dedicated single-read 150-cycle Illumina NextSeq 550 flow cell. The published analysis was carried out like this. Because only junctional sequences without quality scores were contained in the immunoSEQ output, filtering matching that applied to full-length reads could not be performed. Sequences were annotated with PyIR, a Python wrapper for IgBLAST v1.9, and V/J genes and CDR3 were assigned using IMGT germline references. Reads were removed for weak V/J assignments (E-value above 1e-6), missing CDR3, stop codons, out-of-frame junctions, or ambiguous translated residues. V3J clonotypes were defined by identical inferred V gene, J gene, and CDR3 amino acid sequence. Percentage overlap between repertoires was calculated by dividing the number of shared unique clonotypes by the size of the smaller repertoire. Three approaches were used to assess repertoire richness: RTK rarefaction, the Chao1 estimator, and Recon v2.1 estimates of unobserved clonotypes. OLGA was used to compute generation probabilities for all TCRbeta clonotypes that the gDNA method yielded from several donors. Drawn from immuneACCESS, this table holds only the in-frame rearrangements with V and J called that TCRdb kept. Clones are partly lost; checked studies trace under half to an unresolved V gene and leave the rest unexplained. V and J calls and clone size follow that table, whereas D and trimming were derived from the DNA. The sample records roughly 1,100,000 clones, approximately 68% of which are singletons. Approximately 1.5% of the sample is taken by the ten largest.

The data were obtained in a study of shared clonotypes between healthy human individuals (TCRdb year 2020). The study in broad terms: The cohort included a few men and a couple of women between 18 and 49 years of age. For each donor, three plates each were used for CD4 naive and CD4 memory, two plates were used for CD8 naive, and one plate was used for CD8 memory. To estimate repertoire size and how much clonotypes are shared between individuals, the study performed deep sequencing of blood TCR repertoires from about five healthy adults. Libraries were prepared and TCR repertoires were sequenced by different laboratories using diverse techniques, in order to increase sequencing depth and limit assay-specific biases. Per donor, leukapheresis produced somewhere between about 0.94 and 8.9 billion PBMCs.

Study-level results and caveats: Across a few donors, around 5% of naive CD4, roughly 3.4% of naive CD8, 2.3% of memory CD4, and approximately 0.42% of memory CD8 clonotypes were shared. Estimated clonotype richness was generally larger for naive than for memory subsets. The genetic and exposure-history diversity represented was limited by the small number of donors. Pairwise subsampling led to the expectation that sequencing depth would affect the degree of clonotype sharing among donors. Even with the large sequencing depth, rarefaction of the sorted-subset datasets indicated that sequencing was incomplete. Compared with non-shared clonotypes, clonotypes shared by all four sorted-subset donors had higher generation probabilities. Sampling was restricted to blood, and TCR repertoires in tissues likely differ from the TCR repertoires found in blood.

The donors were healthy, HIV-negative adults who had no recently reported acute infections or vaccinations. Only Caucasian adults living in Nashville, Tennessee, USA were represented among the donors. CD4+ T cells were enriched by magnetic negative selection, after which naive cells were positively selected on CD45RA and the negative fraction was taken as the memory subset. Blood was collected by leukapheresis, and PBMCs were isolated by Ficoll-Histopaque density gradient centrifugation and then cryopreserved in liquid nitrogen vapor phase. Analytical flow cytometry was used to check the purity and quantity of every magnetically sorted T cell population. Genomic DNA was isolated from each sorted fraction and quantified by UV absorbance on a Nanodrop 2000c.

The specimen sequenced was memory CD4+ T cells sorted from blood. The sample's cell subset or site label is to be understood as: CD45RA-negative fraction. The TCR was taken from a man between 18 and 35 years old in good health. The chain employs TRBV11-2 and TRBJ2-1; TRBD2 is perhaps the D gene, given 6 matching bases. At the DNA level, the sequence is TGTGCCAGCAGCTTATTGGGCGGGGCGTCCTACAATGAGCAGTTCTTC. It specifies CASSLLGGASYNEQFF.